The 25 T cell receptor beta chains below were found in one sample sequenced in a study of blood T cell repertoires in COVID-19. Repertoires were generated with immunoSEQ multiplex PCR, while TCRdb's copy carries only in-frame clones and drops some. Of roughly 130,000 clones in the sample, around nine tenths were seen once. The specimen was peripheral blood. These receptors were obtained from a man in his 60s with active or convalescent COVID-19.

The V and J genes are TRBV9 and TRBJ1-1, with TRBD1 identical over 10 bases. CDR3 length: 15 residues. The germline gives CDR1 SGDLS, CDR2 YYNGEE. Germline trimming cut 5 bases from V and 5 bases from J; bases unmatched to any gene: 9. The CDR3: CASRAGQGFGTEAFF. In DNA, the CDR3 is TGTGCCAGCAGAGCGGGACAGGGGTTTGGGACTGAAGCTTTCTTT.

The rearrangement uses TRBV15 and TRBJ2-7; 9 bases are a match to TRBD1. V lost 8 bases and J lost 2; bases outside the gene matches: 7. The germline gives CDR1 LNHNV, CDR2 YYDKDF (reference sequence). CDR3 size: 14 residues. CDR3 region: CATGTGWPPYEQYF. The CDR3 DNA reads TGTGCCACCGGGACAGGGTGGCCCCCCTACGAGCAGTACTTC.

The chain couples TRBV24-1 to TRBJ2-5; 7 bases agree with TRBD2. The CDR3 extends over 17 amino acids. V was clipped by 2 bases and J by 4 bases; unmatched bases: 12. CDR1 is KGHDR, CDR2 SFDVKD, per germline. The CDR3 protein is CATSDSPAGVGIETQYF. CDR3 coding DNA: TGTGCCACCAGTGATTCCCCGGCGGGGGTGGGTATAGAGACCCAGTACTTC.

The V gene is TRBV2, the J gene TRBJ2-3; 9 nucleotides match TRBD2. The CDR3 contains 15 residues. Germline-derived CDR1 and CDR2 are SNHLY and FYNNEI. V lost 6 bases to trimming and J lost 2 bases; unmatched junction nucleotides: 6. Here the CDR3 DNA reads TGTGCCAGCAGATCGATAGCGGGAGCCACAGATACGCAGTATTTT. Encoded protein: CASRSIAGATDTQYF. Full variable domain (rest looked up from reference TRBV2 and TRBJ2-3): EPEVTQTPSHQVTQMGQEVILRCVPISNHLYFYWYRQILGQKVEFLVSFYNNEISEKSEIFDDQFSVERPDGSNFTLKIRSTKLEDSAMYFCASRSIAGATDTQYFGPGTRLTVL.

The CDR3 loop reads CASSLGSGLGSPLHF. The CDR3 bases are TGTGCCAGCAGCTTGGGCTCGGGGTTGGGTTCACCCCTCCACTTT. The chain recombines TRBV5-4 with TRBJ1-6, with D uncertain. The CDR3 is made up of 15 amino acids. Germline V CDR1 and CDR2: SGHNT, YYREEE (reference sequence). V was trimmed by 0 bases and J by 9 bases, leaving 13 bases between them.

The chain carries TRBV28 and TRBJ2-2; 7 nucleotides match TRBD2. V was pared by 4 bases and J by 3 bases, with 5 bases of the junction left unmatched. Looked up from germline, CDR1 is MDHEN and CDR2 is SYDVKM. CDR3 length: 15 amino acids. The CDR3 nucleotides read TGTGCCAGCAGTTCGGGGGGAGGGTACACCGGGGAGCTGTTTTTT. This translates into CASSSGGGYTGELFF.

The CDR3 region has the DNA TGTGCCAGCAGCCAAGTGGCAGGGGGGACTGAAGCTTTCTTT. This codes for CASSQVAGGTEAFF. The chain combines TRBV14 with TRBJ1-1; 7 bases are a match to TRBD1. J gave up 5 bases and V 1 base, and 4 bases lay outside the gene matches. CDR3 length: 14 amino acids. Germline CDR1 reads SGHDN; CDR2 reads FVKESK.

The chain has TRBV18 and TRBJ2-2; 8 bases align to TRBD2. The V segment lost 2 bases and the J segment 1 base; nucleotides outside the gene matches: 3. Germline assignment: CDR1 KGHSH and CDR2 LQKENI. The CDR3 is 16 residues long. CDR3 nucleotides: TGTGCCAGCTCACCAGCGGGAGGCCTGAACACCGGGGAGCTGTTTTTT. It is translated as CASSPAGGLNTGELFF.

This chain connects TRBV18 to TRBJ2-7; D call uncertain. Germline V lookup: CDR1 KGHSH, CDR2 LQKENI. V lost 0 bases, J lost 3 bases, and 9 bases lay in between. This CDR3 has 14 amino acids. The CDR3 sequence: CASSPPGSRYEQYF. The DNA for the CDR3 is TGTGCCAGCTCACCACCTGGTAGCCGCTACGAGCAGTACTTC.

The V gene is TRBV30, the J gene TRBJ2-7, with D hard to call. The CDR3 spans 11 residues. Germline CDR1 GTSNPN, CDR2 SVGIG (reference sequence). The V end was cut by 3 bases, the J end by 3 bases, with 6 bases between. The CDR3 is CAWSPNYEQYF. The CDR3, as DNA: TGTGCCTGGAGCCCTAACTACGAGCAGTACTTC.

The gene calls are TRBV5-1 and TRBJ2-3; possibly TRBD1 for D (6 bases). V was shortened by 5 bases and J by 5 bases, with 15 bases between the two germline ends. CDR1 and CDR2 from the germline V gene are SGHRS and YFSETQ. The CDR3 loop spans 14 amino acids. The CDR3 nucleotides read TGCGCCAGCAGGAAACAGGGCTCAGGAGATACGCAGTATTTT. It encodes CASRKQGSGDTQYF.

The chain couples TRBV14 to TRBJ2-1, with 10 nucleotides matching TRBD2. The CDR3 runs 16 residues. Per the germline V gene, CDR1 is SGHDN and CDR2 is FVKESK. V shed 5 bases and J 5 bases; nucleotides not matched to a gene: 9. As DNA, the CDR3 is TGTGCCAGCAGCGTCCTAGCGGGAGTATTAAACAATGAGCAGTTCTTC. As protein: CASSVLAGVLNNEQFF.

CDR3 DNA sequence: TGTGCCAGCAGCCTGGGACAGGGGGCGTTCGGGGAGACCCAGTACTTC. This translates into CASSLGQGAFGETQYF. This chain connects TRBV7-8 to TRBJ2-5, with TRBD1 matching over 12 bases. CDR1 SGHVS and CDR2 FQNEAQ come from the germline V gene. V gave up 5 bases and J gave up 5 bases; unmatched junction bases: 9. CDR3 length: 16 residues.

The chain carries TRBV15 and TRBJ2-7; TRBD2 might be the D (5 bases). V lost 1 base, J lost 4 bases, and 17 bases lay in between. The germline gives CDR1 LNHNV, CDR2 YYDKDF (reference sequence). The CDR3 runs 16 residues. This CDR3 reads CATSRGRSGGSYEQYF. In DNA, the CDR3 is TGTGCCACCAGCAGAGGGAGGAGCGGCGGGTCTTACGAGCAGTACTTC.

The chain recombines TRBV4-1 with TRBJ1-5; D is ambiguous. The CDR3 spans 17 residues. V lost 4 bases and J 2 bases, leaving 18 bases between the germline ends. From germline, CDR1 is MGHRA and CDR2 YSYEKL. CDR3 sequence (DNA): TGCGCCAGCAGCCCCCCGCCGGGTCAAAAGGGCAATCAGCCCCAGCATTTT. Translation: CASSPPPGQKGNQPQHF.

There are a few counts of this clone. CDR3 nucleotides: TGTGCCAGCAGTGAACTTAGCCTCCTCAGTGGCTACACCTTC. This codes for CASSELSLLSGYTF. The chain carries TRBV6-1 and TRBJ1-2; no reliable D call. V was pared by 2 bases and J by 7 bases, with 14 bases between. The CDR3 covers 14 residues. CDR1 and CDR2 (germline): MNHNS, SASEGT.

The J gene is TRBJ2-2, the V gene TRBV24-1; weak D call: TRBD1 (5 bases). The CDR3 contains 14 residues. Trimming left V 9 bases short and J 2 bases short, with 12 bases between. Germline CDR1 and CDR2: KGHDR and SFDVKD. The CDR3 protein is CATGETGNTGELFF. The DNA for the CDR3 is TGTGCCACCGGAGAAACAGGAAACACCGGGGAGCTGTTTTTT.

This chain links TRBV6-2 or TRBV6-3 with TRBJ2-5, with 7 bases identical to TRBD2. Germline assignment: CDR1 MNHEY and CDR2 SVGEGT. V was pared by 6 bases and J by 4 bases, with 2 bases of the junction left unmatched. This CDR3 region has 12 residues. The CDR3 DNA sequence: TGTGCCAGCAGCGGACTAGTAGAGACCCAGTACTTC. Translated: CASSGLVETQYF.

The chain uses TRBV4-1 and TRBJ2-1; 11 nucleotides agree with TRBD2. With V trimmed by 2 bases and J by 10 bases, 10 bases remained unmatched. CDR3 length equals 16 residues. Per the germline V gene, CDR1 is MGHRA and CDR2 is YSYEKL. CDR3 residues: CASSQTGRSSGREQFF. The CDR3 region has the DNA TGCGCCAGCAGCCAAACAGGGAGGTCTAGCGGGAGGGAGCAGTTCTTC.

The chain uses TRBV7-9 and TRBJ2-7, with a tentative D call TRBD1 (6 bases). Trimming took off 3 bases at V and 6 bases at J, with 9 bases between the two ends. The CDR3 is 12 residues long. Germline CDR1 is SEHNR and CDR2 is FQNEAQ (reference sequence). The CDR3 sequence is CASSFTGSEQYF. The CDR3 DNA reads TGTGCCAGCAGCTTTACAGGGTCCGAGCAGTACTTC.

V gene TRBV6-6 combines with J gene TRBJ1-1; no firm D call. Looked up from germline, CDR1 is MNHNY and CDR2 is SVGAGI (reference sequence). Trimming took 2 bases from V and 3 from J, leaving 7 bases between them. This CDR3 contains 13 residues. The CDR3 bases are TGTGCCAGCAGTTACGAAAGCGACACTGAAGCTTTCTTT. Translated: CASSYESDTEAFF.

The CDR3 reads CASSEGTGPYEQYF. The CDR3 DNA is TGTGCCAGCAGTGAGGGGACAGGGCCCTACGAGCAGTACTTC. This chain uses TRBV2 with TRBJ2-7; 9 nucleotides match TRBD1. The CDR3 runs to 14 residues. Germline values: CDR1 SNHLY, CDR2 FYNNEI. V shed 3 bases, J shed 2 bases, and the junction held 2 bases outside the gene matches.

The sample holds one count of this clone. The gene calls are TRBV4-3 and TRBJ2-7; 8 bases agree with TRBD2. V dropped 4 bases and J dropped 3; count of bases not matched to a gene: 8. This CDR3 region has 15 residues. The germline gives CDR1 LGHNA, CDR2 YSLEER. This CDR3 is CASSPRVAGLYEQYF. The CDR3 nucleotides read TGCGCCAGCAGCCCCCGGGTAGCGGGACTCTACGAGCAGTACTTC.

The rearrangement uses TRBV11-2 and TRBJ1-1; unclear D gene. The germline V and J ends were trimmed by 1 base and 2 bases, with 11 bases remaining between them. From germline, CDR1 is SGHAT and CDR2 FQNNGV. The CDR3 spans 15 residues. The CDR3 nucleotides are TGTGCCAGCAGCTTAGGGCTGGGAGTAAACACTGAAGCTTTCTTT. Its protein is CASSLGLGVNTEAFF.

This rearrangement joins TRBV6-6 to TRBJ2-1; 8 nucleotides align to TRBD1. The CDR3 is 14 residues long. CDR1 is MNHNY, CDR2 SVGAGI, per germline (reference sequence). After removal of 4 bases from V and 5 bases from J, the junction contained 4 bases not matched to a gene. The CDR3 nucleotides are TGTGCCAGCAGTTCACAGGGGGGAAACAATGAGCAGTTCTTC. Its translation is CASSSQGGNNEQFF.